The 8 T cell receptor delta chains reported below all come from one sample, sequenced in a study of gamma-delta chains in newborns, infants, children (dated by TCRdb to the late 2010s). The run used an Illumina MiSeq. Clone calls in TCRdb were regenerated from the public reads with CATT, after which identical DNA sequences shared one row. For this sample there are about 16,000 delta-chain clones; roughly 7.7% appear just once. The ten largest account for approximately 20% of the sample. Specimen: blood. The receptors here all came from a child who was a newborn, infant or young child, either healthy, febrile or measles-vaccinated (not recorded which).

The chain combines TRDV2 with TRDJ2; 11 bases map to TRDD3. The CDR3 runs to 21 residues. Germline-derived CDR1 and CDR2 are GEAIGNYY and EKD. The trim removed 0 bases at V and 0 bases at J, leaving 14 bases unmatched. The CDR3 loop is CACDTVILGDNSASLTAQLFF. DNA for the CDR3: TGTGCCTGTGACACCGTTATACTGGGGGATAATTCCGCGTCTTTGACAGCACAACTCTTCTTT.

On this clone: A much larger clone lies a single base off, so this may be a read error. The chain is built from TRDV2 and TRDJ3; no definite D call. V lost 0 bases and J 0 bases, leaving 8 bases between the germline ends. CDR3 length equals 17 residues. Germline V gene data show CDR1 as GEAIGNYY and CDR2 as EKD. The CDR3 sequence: CACDTTVSSWDTRQMFF. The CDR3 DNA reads TGTGCCTGTGACACCACTGTGAGCTCCTGGGACACCCGACAGATGTTTTTC.

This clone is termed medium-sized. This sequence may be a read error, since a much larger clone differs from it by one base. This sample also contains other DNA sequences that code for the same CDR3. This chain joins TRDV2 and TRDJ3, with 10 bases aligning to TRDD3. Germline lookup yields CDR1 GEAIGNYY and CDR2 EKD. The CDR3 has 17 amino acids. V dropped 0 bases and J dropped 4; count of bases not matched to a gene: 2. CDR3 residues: CACDTAGGYWDTRQMFF. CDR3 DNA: TGTGCCTGTGACACCGCTGGGGGATATTGGGACACCCGACAGATGTTTTTC.

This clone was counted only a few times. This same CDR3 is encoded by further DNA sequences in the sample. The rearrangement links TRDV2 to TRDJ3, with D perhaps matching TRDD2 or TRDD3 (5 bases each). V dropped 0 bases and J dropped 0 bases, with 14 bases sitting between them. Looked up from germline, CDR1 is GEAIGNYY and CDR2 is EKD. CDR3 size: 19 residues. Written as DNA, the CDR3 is TGTGCCTGTGACACCGGTGGGGCCCTACACTCCTGGGACACCCGACAGATGTTTTTC. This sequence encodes CACDTGGALHSWDTRQMFF.

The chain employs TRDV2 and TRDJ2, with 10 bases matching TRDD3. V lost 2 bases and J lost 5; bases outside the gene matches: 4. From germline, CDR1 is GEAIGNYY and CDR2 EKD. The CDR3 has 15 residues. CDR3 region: CACDILGDGTAQLFF. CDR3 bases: TGTGCCTGTGACATACTGGGGGATGGAACAGCACAACTCTTCTTT.

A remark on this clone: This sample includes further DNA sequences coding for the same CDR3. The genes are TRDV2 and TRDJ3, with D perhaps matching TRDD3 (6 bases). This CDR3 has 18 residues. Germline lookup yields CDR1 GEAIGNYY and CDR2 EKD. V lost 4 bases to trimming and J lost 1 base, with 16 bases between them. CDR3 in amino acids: CACDPLLGTSWDTRQMFF. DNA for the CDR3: TGTGCCTGTGATCCTCTACTGGGAACTTCCTGGGACACCCGACAGATGTTTTTC.

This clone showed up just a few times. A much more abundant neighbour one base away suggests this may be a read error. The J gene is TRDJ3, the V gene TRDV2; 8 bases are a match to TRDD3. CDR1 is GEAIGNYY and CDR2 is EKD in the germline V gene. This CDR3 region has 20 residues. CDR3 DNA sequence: TGTGCCTGTGACACCGTACTGGGGGTTACCAGCTCCTGGGACACCCGACAGGTGTTTTTC. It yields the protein CACDTVLGVTSSWDTRQVFF.

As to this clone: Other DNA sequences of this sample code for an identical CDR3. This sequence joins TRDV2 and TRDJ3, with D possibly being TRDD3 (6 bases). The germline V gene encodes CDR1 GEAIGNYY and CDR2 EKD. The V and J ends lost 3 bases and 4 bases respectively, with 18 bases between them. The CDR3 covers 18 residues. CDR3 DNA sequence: TGTGCCTGTGACGTACTGGGAGATACAAAGTGGGACACCCGACAGATGTTTTTC. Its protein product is CACDVLGDTKWDTRQMFF.